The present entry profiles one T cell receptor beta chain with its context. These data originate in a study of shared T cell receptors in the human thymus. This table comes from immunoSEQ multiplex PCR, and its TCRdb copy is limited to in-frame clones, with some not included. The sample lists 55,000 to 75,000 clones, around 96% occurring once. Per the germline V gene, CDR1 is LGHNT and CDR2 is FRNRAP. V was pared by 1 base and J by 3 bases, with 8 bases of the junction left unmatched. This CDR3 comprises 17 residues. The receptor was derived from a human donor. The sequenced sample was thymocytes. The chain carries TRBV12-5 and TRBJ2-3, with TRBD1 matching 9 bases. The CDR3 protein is CASGLEPGTGRTDTQYF. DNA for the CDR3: TGTGCTAGTGGTTTGGAGCCGGGGACAGGGAGGACAGATACGCAGTATTTT.